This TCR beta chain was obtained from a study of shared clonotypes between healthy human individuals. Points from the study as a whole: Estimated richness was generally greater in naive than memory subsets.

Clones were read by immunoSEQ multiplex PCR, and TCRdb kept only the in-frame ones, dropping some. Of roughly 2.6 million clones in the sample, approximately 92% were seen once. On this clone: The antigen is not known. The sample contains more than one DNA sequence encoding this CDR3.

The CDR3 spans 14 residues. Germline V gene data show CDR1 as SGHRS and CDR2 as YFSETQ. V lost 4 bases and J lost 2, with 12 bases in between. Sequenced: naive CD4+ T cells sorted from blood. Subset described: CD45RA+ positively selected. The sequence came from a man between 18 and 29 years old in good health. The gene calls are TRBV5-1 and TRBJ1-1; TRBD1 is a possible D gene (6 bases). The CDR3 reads CASSLTGRNTEAFF. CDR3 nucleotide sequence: TGCGCCAGCAGCCTAACAGGGCGAAACACTGAAGCTTTCTTT.